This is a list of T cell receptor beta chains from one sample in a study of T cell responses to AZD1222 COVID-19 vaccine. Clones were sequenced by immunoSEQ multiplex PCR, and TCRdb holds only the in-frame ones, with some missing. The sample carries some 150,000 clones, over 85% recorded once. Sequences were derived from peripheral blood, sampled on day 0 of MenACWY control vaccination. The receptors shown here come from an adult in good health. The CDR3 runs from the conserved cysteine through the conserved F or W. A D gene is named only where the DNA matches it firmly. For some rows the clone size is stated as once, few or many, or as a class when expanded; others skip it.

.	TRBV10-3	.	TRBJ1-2	CAISGAPGGTTNYGYTF	TGTGCCATCAGTGGGGCTCCGGGCGGAACTACTAACTATGGCTACACCTTC
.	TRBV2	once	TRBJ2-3	CASSSRGHTYTDTQYF	TGTGCCAGCAGTAGCAGGGGCCACACCTACACAGATACGCAGTATTTT
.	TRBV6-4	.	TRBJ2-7	CASSSNFLGEQYF	TGTGCCAGCAGCTCTAACTTTCTGGGGGAGCAGTACTTC
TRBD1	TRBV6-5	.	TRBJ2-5	CASRTTGGGETQYF	TGTGCCAGCAGAACTACAGGGGGCGGTGAGACCCAGTACTTC
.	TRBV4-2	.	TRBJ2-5	CASSQVNYQETQYF	TGTGCCAGCAGCCAAGTTAACTATCAAGAGACCCAGTACTTC
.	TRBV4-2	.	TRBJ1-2	CASSQVAVGNYGYTF	TGTGCCAGCAGCCAAGTGGCGGTCGGGAACTATGGCTACACCTTC
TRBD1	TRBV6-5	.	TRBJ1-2	CASSSTGALYGYTF	TGTGCCAGCAGTTCCACAGGGGCTTTATATGGCTACACCTTC
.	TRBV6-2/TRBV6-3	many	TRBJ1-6	CASSYSHSPLHF	TGTGCCAGCAGTTACTCGCATTCACCCCTCCACTTT
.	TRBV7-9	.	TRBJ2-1	CASSSDGYNEQFF	TGTGCCAGCAGCTCCGACGGGTACAATGAGCAGTTCTTC
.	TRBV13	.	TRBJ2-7	CASSVGGTTQYF	TGTGCCAGCAGCGTAGGCGGGACGACACAGTACTTC
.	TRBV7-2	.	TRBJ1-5	CASSSDGPNQPQHF	TGTGCCAGCAGCTCCGACGGTCCGAATCAGCCCCAGCATTTT
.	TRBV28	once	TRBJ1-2	CASRIGSLLNYGYTF	TGTGCCAGCAGGATTGGGTCACTACTTAACTATGGCTACACCTTC
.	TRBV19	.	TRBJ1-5	CASSLDRGNQPQHF	TGTGCCAGTAGCCTGGACCGAGGCAATCAGCCCCAGCATTTT
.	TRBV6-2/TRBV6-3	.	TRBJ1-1	CASSYSRDISTEAFF	TGTGCCAGCAGTTACTCCCGGGACATTTCAACTGAAGCTTTCTTT
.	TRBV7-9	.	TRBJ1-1	CASSLSANTEAFF	TGTGCCAGCAGCTTATCAGCGAACACTGAAGCTTTCTTT
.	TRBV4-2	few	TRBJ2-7	CASSLTTDSYEQYF	TGTGCCAGCAGCCTCACGACCGACTCCTACGAGCAGTACTTC
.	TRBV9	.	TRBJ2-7	CASTRSVDSYEQYF	TGTGCCAGCACCCGGTCCGTGGACTCCTACGAGCAGTACTTC
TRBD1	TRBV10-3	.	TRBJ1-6	CAISDGGTGYNSPLHF	TGTGCCATCAGTGACGGGGGGACAGGGTATAATTCACCCCTCCACTTT
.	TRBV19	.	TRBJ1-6	CATCGSSYNSPLHF	TGTGCCACTTGCGGGAGCTCCTATAATTCACCCCTCCACTTT
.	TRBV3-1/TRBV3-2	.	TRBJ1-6	CASSQISRILHF	TGTGCCAGCAGCCAAATTTCCCGTATCCTCCACTTT
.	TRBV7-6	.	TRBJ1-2	CASSQNGYGYTF	TGTGCCAGCAGCCAAAATGGGTATGGCTACACCTTC
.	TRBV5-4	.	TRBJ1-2	CASSLQGLQDYGYTF	TGTGCCAGCAGCCTACAGGGCCTACAGGACTATGGCTACACCTTC
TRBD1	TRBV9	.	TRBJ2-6	CASEAGTGVTGANVLTF	TGTGCCAGTGAGGCCGGGACAGGGGTCACTGGGGCCAACGTCCTGACTTTC
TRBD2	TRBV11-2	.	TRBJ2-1	CASSWTSGSIYNEQFF	TGTGCCAGCAGCTGGACTAGCGGGAGTATCTACAATGAGCAGTTCTTC
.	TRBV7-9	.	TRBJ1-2	CASSPPQAYYGYTF	TGTGCCAGCAGCCCCCCGCAGGCCTACTATGGCTACACCTTC
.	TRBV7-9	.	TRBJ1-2	CASSLLSLGNYGYTF	TGTGCCAGCAGCTTATTGAGCCTGGGGAACTATGGCTACACCTTC
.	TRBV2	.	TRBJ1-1	CASSGAGGIFDTEAFF	TGTGCCAGCAGTGGGGCTGGGGGCATATTTGACACTGAAGCTTTCTTT
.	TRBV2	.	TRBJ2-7	CASSDPFGGGYEQYF	TGTGCCAGCAGTGACCCCTTTGGAGGGGGATACGAGCAGTACTTC
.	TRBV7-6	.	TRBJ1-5	CASSPNGFQPQHF	TGTGCCAGCAGCCCCAACGGGTTTCAGCCCCAGCATTTT
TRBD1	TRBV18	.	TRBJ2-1	CASSPLPGQAYNEQFF	TGTGCCAGCTCACCCTTACCGGGACAGGCGTACAATGAGCAGTTCTTC
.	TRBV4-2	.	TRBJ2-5	CASSQGGVSEWETQYF	TGTGCCAGCAGCCAAGGGGGGGTGAGCGAATGGGAGACCCAGTACTTC
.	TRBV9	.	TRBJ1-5	CASSAPPRISNQPQHF	TGTGCCAGCAGCGCCCCTCCTCGAATTAGCAATCAGCCCCAGCATTTT
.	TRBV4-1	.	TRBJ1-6	CASSQDDRAYNSPLHF	TGCGCCAGCAGCCAAGACGACCGGGCCTATAATTCACCCCTCCACTTT
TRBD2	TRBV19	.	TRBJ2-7	CASSTPGTSGNEQYF	TGTGCCAGTAGTACACCCGGGACTAGCGGGAACGAGCAGTACTTC
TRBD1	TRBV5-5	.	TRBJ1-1	CASSLHGQVPMNTEAFF	TGTGCCAGCAGCCTCCATGGACAGGTCCCAATGAACACTGAAGCTTTCTTT
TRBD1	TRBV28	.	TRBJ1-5	CASSLLGLRQGSNQPQHF	TGTGCCAGCAGTTTATTGGGCCTGCGACAGGGTAGCAATCAGCCCCAGCATTTT
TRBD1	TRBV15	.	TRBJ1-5	CATSRPQGVTGGNQPQHF	TGTGCCACCAGCAGACCCCAGGGGGTGACAGGGGGAAATCAGCCCCAGCATTTT
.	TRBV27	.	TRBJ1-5	CASSFKGANQPQHF	TGTGCCAGCAGTTTCAAGGGAGCCAATCAGCCCCAGCATTTT
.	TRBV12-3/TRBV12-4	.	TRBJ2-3	CASSSWGDTQYF	TGTGCCAGCAGTTCTTGGGGAGATACGCAGTATTTT
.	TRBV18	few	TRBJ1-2	CASSKPGLQDYGYTF	TGTGCCAGCTCGAAACCAGGCCTCCAGGACTATGGCTACACCTTC
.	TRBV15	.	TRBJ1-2	CATSRVVQDPNYGYTF	TGTGCCACCAGCAGAGTGGTACAGGACCCTAACTATGGCTACACCTTC
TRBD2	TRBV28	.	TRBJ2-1	CASSFSAGGFHEQFF	TGTGCCAGCAGTTTTTCAGCGGGAGGGTTCCATGAGCAGTTCTTC
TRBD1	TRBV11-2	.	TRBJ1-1	CASSLYGQGYTEAFF	TGTGCCAGCAGCTTATATGGACAGGGGTACACTGAAGCTTTCTTT